A single sample is the source of the 21 T cell receptor beta chains below, sequenced in a study of shared T cell receptors in the human thymus. Clones were sequenced by immunoSEQ multiplex PCR, and TCRdb holds only the in-frame ones, with some missing. Of over 650,000 clones listed, around 87% are singletons. These data also formed part of another study, on human thymus T cells.

Sequencing was done on a sample of thymocytes. The receptors come from a boy less than two years old with a congenital heart defect.

Concerning this clone: A junction boundary mismatches the germline segment, possibly from a read error. The chain combines TRBV30 with TRBJ1-1; D is perhaps TRBD1 (5 bases). Per the germline V gene, CDR1 is GTSNPN and CDR2 is SVGIG (reference sequence). The CDR3 runs to 11 residues. The chain's CDR3 is CAWIHSGLLVF. The CDR3 DNA sequence: TGTGCCTGGATCCATTCAGGGTTGCTTGTCTTT.

A few counts support this clone. The V call is TRBV4-3, the J call TRBJ2-7; the D gene is possibly TRBD1 (6 bases). V was clipped by 6 bases and J by 3 bases, with 21 bases between them. The germline gives CDR1 LGHNA, CDR2 YSLEER. This CDR3 spans 16 amino acids. CDR3 nucleotide sequence: TGCGCCAGCAGTCCAAGGAACCCAGGGGACCACTACGAGCAGTACTTC. It is translated as CASSPRNPGDHYEQYF.

The chain couples TRBV27 to TRBJ1-1; D call uncertain. Deletions cut 3 bases from V and 3 bases from J, with 8 bases between. The CDR3 length is 13 residues. Germline CDR1 and CDR2: MNHEY and SMNVEV (reference sequence). The CDR3 sequence: CASSFLPDTEAFF. For the CDR3, the DNA is TGTGCCAGCAGTTTCTTGCCGGACACTGAAGCTTTCTTT.

The genes are TRBV5-4 and TRBJ1-2; TRBD1 matches 8 bases. After removal of 3 bases from V and 2 bases from J, the junction contained 15 bases not matched to a gene. Germline values: CDR1 SGHNT, CDR2 YYREEE (reference sequence). This CDR3 spans 18 amino acids. In DNA, the CDR3 is TGTGCCAGCAGCTGGGGGGGAGGACAGGGAAGCATCAACTATGGCTACACCTTC. Its translation is CASSWGGGQGSINYGYTF.

V is TRBV19 and J is TRBJ2-3; TRBD2 matches 9 bases. CDR3 length: 19 amino acids. Germline loops: CDR1 LNHDA, CDR2 SQIVND (reference sequence). The J segment lost 4 bases and the V segment lost 1 base, leaving 15 bases of the junction unmatched. As DNA, the CDR3 is TGTGCCAGTAGTATAGGACCGGGGACTAGCTATGGGGGAGCAGATACGCAGTATTTT. Its protein product is CASSIGPGTSYGGADTQYF.

The chain links TRBV15 to TRBJ1-2, with TRBD1 identical over 9 bases. The CDR3 has 17 amino acids. Germline values: CDR1 LNHNV, CDR2 YYDKDF (reference sequence). The ends lost 3 bases at V and 4 bases at J; junction bases unmatched: 12. The CDR3 coding sequence is TGTGCCACCAGCAGGGGTCTGGGGGGACAGGGACTCTATGGCTACACCTTC. Amino acid sequence: CATSRGLGGQGLYGYTF.

This chain links TRBV27 with TRBJ1-2, with TRBD1 matching over 8 bases. J lost 4 bases, V lost 8 bases, and 6 bases had no gene match. Per the germline V gene, CDR1 is MNHEY and CDR2 is SMNVEV (reference sequence). The CDR3 runs to 13 residues. Written as DNA, the CDR3 is TGTGCCAGCCGCCGGACAGGGACCTATGGCTACACCTTC. Protein: CASRRTGTYGYTF.

The sample holds one count of this clone. The chain links TRBV9 to TRBJ2-3, with 9 bases matching TRBD2. The CDR3 loop spans 17 amino acids. The germline V gene has CDR1 SGDLS and CDR2 YYNGEE. Losses at the gene ends were 0 bases for V and 6 bases for J; bases not matched to a gene: 11. The CDR3 protein is CASSVGVGGRASDTQYF. In nucleotides, the CDR3 is TGTGCCAGCAGCGTAGGGGTAGGCGGGAGGGCCTCGGATACGCAGTATTTT.

This chain uses TRBV4-1 with TRBJ2-7, with a possible D match to TRBD2 (5 bases). From germline, CDR1 is MGHRA and CDR2 YSYEKL. CDR3 length equals 15 residues. The ends were cut back, 0 bases at V and 2 bases at J, with 11 bases in the middle. CDR3 protein: CASSQDLEDPYEQYF. CDR3 DNA sequence: TGCGCCAGCAGCCAAGATCTGGAGGATCCCTACGAGCAGTACTTC.

As concerns this clone: This specimen includes other DNA sequences encoding the same CDR3. J is TRBJ2-7 and V is TRBV28; possible D gene TRBD1, 5 bases. CDR1 is MDHEN and CDR2 is SYDVKM in the germline V gene. This CDR3 comprises 14 residues. V lost 2 bases and J lost 1, with 9 bases in between. CDR3 DNA: TGTGCCAGCAGTTTAGGGCAGGGATCCTACGAGCAGTACTTC. It specifies CASSLGQGSYEQYF.

This chain uses TRBV7-9 with TRBJ2-2; the match to TRBD2 covers 10 bases. Trimming cost V 5 bases and J 4 bases; bases outside gene matches: 10. Germline loops: CDR1 SEHNR, CDR2 FQNEAQ (reference sequence). This CDR3 region has 17 residues. CDR3 bases: TGTGCCAGCAGCGCAAATCCTAGCGGGAGAACCACCGGGGAGCTGTTTTTT. Encoded protein: CASSANPSGRTTGELFF. Full variable domain (missing parts from reference TRBV7-9 and TRBJ2-2): DTGVSQNPRHKITKRGQNVTFRCDPISEHNRLYWYRQTLGQGPEFLTYFQNEAQLEKSRLLSDRFSAERPKGSFSTLEIQRTEQGDSAMYLCASSANPSGRTTGELFFGEGSRLTVL.

The V call is TRBV27, the J call TRBJ2-3; D may be TRBD2 (5 bases). The CDR3 loop spans 13 amino acids. The ends were cut back, 10 bases at V and 2 bases at J, with 13 bases in the middle. Per the germline V gene, CDR1 is MNHEY and CDR2 is SMNVEV (reference sequence). DNA for the CDR3: TGTGCCACCACCGGGATCCACACAGATACGCAGTATTTT. Amino acids: CATTGIHTDTQYF.

This chain connects TRBV5-5 to TRBJ2-3; 9 positions match TRBD1. Germline CDR1 and CDR2: SGHKS and YYEKEE (reference sequence). This CDR3 has 15 amino acids. V trimming: 5 bases; J trimming: 3 bases; junction bases outside the gene matches: 7. The CDR3 nucleotides are TGTGCCAGCAGTAGGGACAGGGTTTTGACAGATACGCAGTATTTT. This codes for CASSRDRVLTDTQYF.

CDR3 DNA sequence: TGTGCCAGAAGCTTTACTTACAGGGGTAGGACTGAAGCTTTCTTT. Translating gives CARSFTYRGRTEAFF. The gene calls are TRBV5-3 and TRBJ1-1; TRBD1 aligns across 7 bases. TRBV5-3 falls under the ORF class, with uncertain function. J was trimmed by 5 bases and V by 2 bases; bases with no gene match: 9. The CDR3 is made up of 15 amino acids.

This rearrangement joins TRBV4-3 to TRBJ2-7; 10 bases fit TRBD2. Germline trimming cut 1 base from V and 1 base from J; bases unmatched to any gene: 13. CDR1 is LGHNA and CDR2 is YSLEER in the germline V gene. The CDR3 length is 19 residues. CDR3 protein: CASSQATSGPIDQSYEQYF. Here the CDR3 DNA reads TGCGCCAGCAGCCAAGCGACTAGCGGGCCTATCGATCAATCCTACGAGCAGTACTTC.

This chain uses TRBV7-2 with TRBJ1-5; 7 bases are shared with TRBD1. Trimming took 3 bases from V and 5 from J; bases not matched to a gene: 4. CDR3 length: 14 residues. CDR1 is SGHTA, CDR2 FQGNSA, per germline. CDR3 sequence: CASSFGQAHQPQHF. CDR3 DNA: TGTGCCAGCAGCTTTGGACAGGCCCATCAGCCCCAGCATTTT.

The gene calls are TRBV27 and TRBJ2-1; the match to TRBD2 covers 8 bases. Germline V lookup: CDR1 MNHEY, CDR2 SMNVEV (reference sequence). With 2 bases clipped from V and 4 bases from J, the junction kept 4 bases outside the gene matches. The CDR3 contains 15 residues. CDR3 DNA sequence: TGTGCCAGCAGTTTAACGGGACTAGTGTACAATGAGCAGTTCTTC. Residues: CASSLTGLVYNEQFF.

In this sample, this clone turned up a few times. The rearrangement links TRBV5-4 to TRBJ2-1; no clear D gene. The CDR3 totals 14 residues. The ends were cut back, 0 bases at V and 5 bases at J, with 9 bases in the middle. CDR1 and CDR2 (germline): SGHNT, YYREEE (reference sequence). CDR3 bases: TGTGCCAGCAGCTTGGGCGGCACTCACAATGAGCAGTTCTTC. This gives the protein CASSLGGTHNEQFF.

This clone showed up just a few times. This sequence joins TRBV19 and TRBJ1-1; D is undetermined. Germline CDR1 reads LNHDA; CDR2 reads SQIVND (reference sequence). Between the trimmed V and J ends, which lost 5 bases and 2 bases, there was a span of 9 bases. There are 13 residues in the CDR3. DNA for the CDR3: TGTGCCAGTAGTGGAGGGAGAAACACTGAAGCTTTCTTT. Protein: CASSGGRNTEAFF.

The chain combines TRBV7-2 with TRBJ2-7, with TRBD2 matching over 10 bases. This CDR3 contains 15 residues. Unmatched junction bases numbered 2, after V lost 1 base and J lost 2 bases. CDR1 SGHTA and CDR2 FQGNSA come from the germline V gene. The DNA for the CDR3 is TGTGCCAGCAGCTTAGAACTAGCGGGGACCTACGAGCAGTACTTC. Its translation: CASSLELAGTYEQYF.

The gene calls are TRBV14 and TRBJ2-3; TRBD2 aligns across 8 bases. The CDR3 is made up of 15 amino acids. The V gene's germline CDR1 is SGHDN and CDR2 FVKESK. V shed 4 bases, J shed 3 bases, and the junction held 6 bases outside the gene matches. The chain's CDR3 is CASSLGLDVTDTQYF. The CDR3 coding sequence is TGTGCCAGCAGCCTGGGACTAGATGTAACAGATACGCAGTATTTT.